This T cell receptor beta chain was observed in a study of shared clonotypes between healthy human individuals. Libraries were prepared by immunoSEQ multiplex PCR; TCRdb keeps only in-frame clonotypes and omits some of them. The data hold some 2 million clones, with 90% to 95% observed a single time. Trimming left V 5 bases short and J 5 bases short, with 18 bases between. The CDR3 consists of 15 residues. The germline V gene has CDR1 MDHEN and CDR2 SYDVKM. The sequence came from a man aged 18 to 35 in good health. Sequenced: naive CD4+ T cells sorted from blood. As to subset: CD45RA+ positively selected. V and J are TRBV28 and TRBJ2-5; either TRBD1 or TRBD2 may fit D (6 bases each). The CDR3 DNA sequence: TGTGCCAGCAGTCCCCGAGGGGGGCGTCTTGAGACCCAGTACTTC. Amino acid sequence: CASSPRGGRLETQYF. Full variable domain (missing parts from reference TRBV28 and TRBJ2-5): DVKVTQSSRYLVKRTGEKVFLECVQDMDHENMFWYRQDPGLGLRLIYFSYDVKMKEKGDIPEGYSVSREKKERFSLILESASTNQTSMYLCASSPRGGRLETQYFGPGTRLLVL.